Sequencing of this T cell receptor (beta chain) was carried out in a study of OX40 agonist ivuxolimab in advanced cancers. Clones were sequenced by immunoSEQ multiplex PCR, and TCRdb holds only the in-frame ones, with some missing. The sample lists tens of thousands of clones, 85% to 90% occurring once. The input for sequencing was CD4+ or CD8+ T cells sorted from blood, taken in a trial of the OX40 agonist ivuxolimab. This TCR was recovered from an adult with an advanced solid tumor such as melanoma, head and neck, liver or kidney cancer.

The DNA for the CDR3 is TGTGCCAGCAGCCCCCGGGGACAGAACTCCTACAATGAGCAGTTCTTC. Its translation is CASSPRGQNSYNEQFF. The chain employs TRBV9 and TRBJ2-1; 7 nucleotides agree with TRBD1. Looked up from germline, CDR1 is SGDLS and CDR2 is YYNGEE. CDR3 length: 16 amino acids. V dropped 4 bases and J dropped 0; count of bases not matched to a gene: 7.